A selection of T cell receptor beta chains follows, all from one sample in a study of human T cells and chemical hapten exposure. TCRdb re-analysed the RACE reads in MiXCR, keeping a single row per CDR3 protein. The table shows over 300,000 distinct CDR3 sequences, with 4% to 6% occurring only once. The sample consisted of whole blood, taken in connection with sensitization to the hapten diphenylcyclopropenone (DPC). The source is a woman between 50 and 59 years old with alopecia areata. Some clones in this sample may be carry-over from other donors' samples. Both conserved end residues are part of each CDR3. The order of the fields is CDR3 protein, CDR3 DNA, CDR3 length, clone size, J gene, D gene, V gene. A D gene is named only where the DNA matches it firmly. Rows may omit the clone size; those that give it use once, few, many or a size class.

CDR3aa: CASSAVRGETQYF; CDR3nt: TGTGCCAGCAGTGCAGTAAGAGGGGAGACCCAGTACTTC; len: 13; abundance: few; j_gene: TRBJ2-5; d_gene: -; v_gene: TRBV25-1
CDR3aa: CSARDLRDVLGEQYF; CDR3nt: TGCAGTGCTAGAGACCTTCGGGATGTACTAGGGGAGCAGTACTTC; len: 15; abundance: many; j_gene: TRBJ2-7; d_gene: -; v_gene: TRBV20-1
CDR3aa: CASSKGCARGNQPQHF; CDR3nt: TGTGCCAGCAGCAAAGGATGTGCGAGGGGCAATCAGCCCCAGCATTTT; len: 16; abundance: few; j_gene: TRBJ1-5; d_gene: -; v_gene: TRBV21-1
CDR3aa: CATSRDGVAGANVLTF; CDR3nt: TGTGCCACCAGCAGAGATGGAGTTGCTGGGGCCAACGTCCTGACTTTC; len: 16; abundance: -; j_gene: TRBJ2-6; d_gene: -; v_gene: TRBV15
CDR3aa: CASSPGLAASYEQYF; CDR3nt: TGTGCCAGCAGTCCGGGACTAGCGGCTTCCTACGAGCAGTACTTC; len: 15; abundance: many; j_gene: TRBJ2-7; d_gene: TRBD2; v_gene: TRBV6-5
CDR3aa: CASSFDSGNTIYF; CDR3nt: TGTGCCAGCAGTTTCGACTCTGGAAACACCATATATTTT; len: 13; abundance: many; j_gene: TRBJ1-3; d_gene: -; v_gene: TRBV27
CDR3aa: CASSSVGARMNTEAFF; CDR3nt: TGTGCCAGCAGCTCTGTGGGCGCCCGCATGAACACTGAAGCTTTCTTT; len: 16; abundance: -; j_gene: TRBJ1-1; d_gene: -; v_gene: TRBV28
CDR3aa: CASSLAGNQETQYF; CDR3nt: TGCGCCAGCAGCTTGGCGGGGAACCAAGAGACCCAGTACTTC; len: 14; abundance: many; j_gene: TRBJ2-5; d_gene: -; v_gene: TRBV5-1
CDR3aa: CASSSDWQETQYF; CDR3nt: TGTGCCAGCAGTTCCGACTGGCAAGAGACCCAGTACTTC; len: 13; abundance: -; j_gene: TRBJ2-5; d_gene: -; v_gene: TRBV7-8
CDR3aa: CSAGGDLSYNEQFF; CDR3nt: TGCAGCGCAGGGGGGGATTTATCCTACAATGAGCAGTTCTTC; len: 14; abundance: many; j_gene: TRBJ2-1; d_gene: -; v_gene: TRBV29-1
CDR3aa: CASSSKQGLGADTQYF; CDR3nt: TGTGCCAGCAGCTCCAAACAGGGGCTTGGCGCAGATACGCAGTATTTT; len: 16; abundance: -; j_gene: TRBJ2-3; d_gene: TRBD1; v_gene: TRBV7-2
CDR3aa: CASSQDLAGGVNEQFF; CDR3nt: TGTGCCAGCAGCCAAGATCTAGCGGGAGGAGTTAATGAGCAGTTCTTC; len: 16; abundance: many; j_gene: TRBJ2-1; d_gene: TRBD2; v_gene: TRBV3-1
CDR3aa: CASSLESLAGGHSFF; CDR3nt: TGTGCCAGCAGCTTAGAATCCCTAGCGGGGGGGCATTCGTTCTTC; len: 15; abundance: many; j_gene: TRBJ2-1; d_gene: TRBD2; v_gene: TRBV11-2
CDR3aa: CSVDRGPPGGQFF; CDR3nt: TGCAGCGTCGACAGGGGGCCGCCAGGCGGGCAGTTCTTC; len: 13; abundance: many; j_gene: TRBJ2-1; d_gene: TRBD1; v_gene: TRBV29-1
CDR3aa: CASSRDRESSYTF; CDR3nt: TGTGCCAGCAGCCGGGACAGGGAAAGTAGCTACACCTTC; len: 13; abundance: many; j_gene: TRBJ1-2; d_gene: TRBD1; v_gene: TRBV28
CDR3aa: CSARDRAGGDEKLFF; CDR3nt: TGCAGTGCTAGAGATCGGGCAGGGGGCGATGAAAAACTGTTTTTT; len: 15; abundance: -; j_gene: TRBJ1-4; d_gene: TRBD1; v_gene: TRBV20-1
CDR3aa: CASSRRPTGGAVTGELFF; CDR3nt: TGTGCCAGCAGCCGCCGGCCAACAGGGGGCGCAGTCACCGGGGAGCTGTTTTTT; len: 18; abundance: many; j_gene: TRBJ2-2; d_gene: TRBD1; v_gene: TRBV28
CDR3aa: CASTTGGGTDTQYF; CDR3nt: TGTGCCAGCACGACGGGGGGAGGCACAGATACGCAGTATTTT; len: 14; abundance: many; j_gene: TRBJ2-3; d_gene: TRBD2; v_gene: TRBV2
CDR3aa: CASSLTRLSGGYTF; CDR3nt: TGTGCCAGCAGCTTAACGAGGCTCAGCGGGGGCTACACCTTC; len: 14; abundance: many; j_gene: TRBJ1-2; d_gene: -; v_gene: TRBV7-3
CDR3aa: CASSRDGGEHEQYF; CDR3nt: TGTGCCAGCAGCCGAGACGGGGGCGAGCACGAGCAGTACTTC; len: 14; abundance: many; j_gene: TRBJ2-7; d_gene: -; v_gene: TRBV7-2
CDR3aa: CSAGQGINQPQHF; CDR3nt: TGCAGTGCTGGACAGGGTATCAATCAGCCCCAGCATTTT; len: 13; abundance: few; j_gene: TRBJ1-5; d_gene: TRBD1; v_gene: TRBV20-1
CDR3aa: CASSSGLAGVLYEQYF; CDR3nt: TGCGCCAGCAGCTCAGGACTAGCGGGAGTCTTATACGAGCAGTACTTC; len: 16; abundance: many; j_gene: TRBJ2-7; d_gene: TRBD2; v_gene: TRBV4-3
CDR3aa: CASSHRPPRDHSSTDTQYF; CDR3nt: TGTGCCAGCAGCCACCGCCCCCCCCGGGACCATTCTAGCACAGATACGCAGTATTTT; len: 19; abundance: -; j_gene: TRBJ2-3; d_gene: -; v_gene: TRBV4-2
CDR3aa: CSARDWRANAYEQYF; CDR3nt: TGCAGTGCTAGAGATTGGAGGGCGAACGCCTACGAGCAGTACTTC; len: 15; abundance: few; j_gene: TRBJ2-7; d_gene: -; v_gene: TRBV20-1
CDR3aa: CASSFIAGVRDTQYF; CDR3nt: TGTGCCAGCAGCTTCATAGCGGGAGTCCGCGATACGCAGTATTTT; len: 15; abundance: many; j_gene: TRBJ2-3; d_gene: TRBD2; v_gene: TRBV7-2